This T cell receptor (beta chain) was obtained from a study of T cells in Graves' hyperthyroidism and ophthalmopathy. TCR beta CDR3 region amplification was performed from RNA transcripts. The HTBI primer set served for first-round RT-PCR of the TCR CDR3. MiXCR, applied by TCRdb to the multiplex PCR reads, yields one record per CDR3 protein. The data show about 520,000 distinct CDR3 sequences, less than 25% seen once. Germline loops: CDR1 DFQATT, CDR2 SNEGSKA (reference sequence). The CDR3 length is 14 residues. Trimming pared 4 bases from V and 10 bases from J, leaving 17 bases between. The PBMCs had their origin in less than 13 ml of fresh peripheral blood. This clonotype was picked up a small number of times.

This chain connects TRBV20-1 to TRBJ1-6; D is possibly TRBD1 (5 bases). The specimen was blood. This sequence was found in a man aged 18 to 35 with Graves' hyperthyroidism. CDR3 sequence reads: CSANKVRVESPLHF. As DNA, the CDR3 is TGCAGTGCTAATAAGGTCAGGGTGGAATCACCCCTCCACTTT.